This T cell receptor (beta chain) was profiled in a study of T cell repertoires in cytomegalovirus infection. The overall study: CMV infection and matching HLA type were both indicated by public TCR beta signatures.

TCRdb analysed the reads with MiXCR anew, one entry per CDR3 protein. The data show approximately 110,000 distinct CDR3 sequences, with around 28% seen just once and about 81% held by the top ten. Note on this clonotype: The antigen remains undetermined.

The CDR3 extends over 15 amino acids. The V end was cut by 5 bases, the J end by 6 bases, with 19 bases between. In germline, CDR1 is SGHTA, CDR2 FQGNSA. This TCR was sampled from a human donor in good health (CMV status not recorded). Some clones in this sample may be carry-over from other donors' samples. This chain links TRBV7-2 with TRBJ1-2, with D tentatively TRBD1 (5 bases). The input for sequencing was CD8+ T cells from cultured PBMCs, taken from culture after CMV antigen stimulation. CDR3 residues: CASSPQPQGMDGYTF. CDR3 bases: TGTGCCAGCAGCCCCCAGCCCCAGGGTATGGATGGCTACACCTTC.